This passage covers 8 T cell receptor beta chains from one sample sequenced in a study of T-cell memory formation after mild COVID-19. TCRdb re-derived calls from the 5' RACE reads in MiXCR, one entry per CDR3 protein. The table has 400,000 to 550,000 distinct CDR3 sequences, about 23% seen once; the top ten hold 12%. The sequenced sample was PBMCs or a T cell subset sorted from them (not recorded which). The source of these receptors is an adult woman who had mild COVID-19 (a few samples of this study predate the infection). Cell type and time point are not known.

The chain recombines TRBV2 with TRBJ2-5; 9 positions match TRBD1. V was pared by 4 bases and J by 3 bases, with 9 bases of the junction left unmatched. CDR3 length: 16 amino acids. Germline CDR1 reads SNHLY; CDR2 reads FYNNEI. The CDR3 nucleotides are TGTGCCAGCAGTGCTCACAGGGGGCGCGGGGAAGAGACCCAGTACTTC. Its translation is CASSAHRGRGEETQYF.

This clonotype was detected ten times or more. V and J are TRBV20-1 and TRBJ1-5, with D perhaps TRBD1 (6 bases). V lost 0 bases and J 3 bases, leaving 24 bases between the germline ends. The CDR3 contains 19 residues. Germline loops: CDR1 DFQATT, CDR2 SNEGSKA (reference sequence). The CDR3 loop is CSARDVGGLPGGFNQPQHF. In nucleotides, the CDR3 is TGCAGTGCTAGAGATGTAGGGGGGCTCCCCGGGGGCTTCAATCAGCCCCAGCATTTT.

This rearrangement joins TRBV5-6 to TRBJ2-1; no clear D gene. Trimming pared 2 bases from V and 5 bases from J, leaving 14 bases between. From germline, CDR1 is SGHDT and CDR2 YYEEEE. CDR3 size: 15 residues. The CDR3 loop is CASSLPPQFNNEQFF. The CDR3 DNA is TGTGCCAGCAGCTTACCCCCACAGTTTAACAATGAGCAGTTCTTC.

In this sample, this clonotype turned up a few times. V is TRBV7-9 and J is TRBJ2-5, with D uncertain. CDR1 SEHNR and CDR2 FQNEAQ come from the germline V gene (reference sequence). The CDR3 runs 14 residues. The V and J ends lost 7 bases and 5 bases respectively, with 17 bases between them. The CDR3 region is CASTLASGAETQYF. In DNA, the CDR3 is TGTGCCAGCACCCTGGCGAGTGGAGCGGAGACCCAGTACTTC. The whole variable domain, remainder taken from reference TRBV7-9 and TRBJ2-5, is DTGVSQNPRHKITKRGQNVTFRCDPISEHNRLYWYRQTLGQGPEFLTYFQNEAQLEKSRLLSDRFSAERPKGSFSTLEIQRTEQGDSAMYLCASTLASGAETQYFGPGTRLLVL.

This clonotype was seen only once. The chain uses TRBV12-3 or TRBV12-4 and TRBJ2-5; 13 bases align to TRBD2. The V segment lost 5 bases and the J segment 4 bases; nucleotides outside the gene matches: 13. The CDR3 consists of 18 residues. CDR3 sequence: CASSLGLAGPNGAETQYF. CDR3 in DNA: TGTGCCAGCAGTCTGGGACTAGCGGGGCCTAACGGGGCAGAGACCCAGTACTTC.

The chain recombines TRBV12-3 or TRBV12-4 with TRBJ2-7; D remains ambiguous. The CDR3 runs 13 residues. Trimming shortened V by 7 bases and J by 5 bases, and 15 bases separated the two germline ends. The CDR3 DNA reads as TGTGCCAGCAATTTCGGCTCGGCCAACGAGCAGTACTTC. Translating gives CASNFGSANEQYF.

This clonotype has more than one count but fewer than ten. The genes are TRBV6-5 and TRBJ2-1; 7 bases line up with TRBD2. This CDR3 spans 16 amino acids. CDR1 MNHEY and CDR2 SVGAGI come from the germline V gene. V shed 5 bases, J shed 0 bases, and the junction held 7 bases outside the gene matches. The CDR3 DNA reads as TGTGCCAGCAGTCCAAGCGGGGCCAGCTCCTACAATGAGCAGTTCTTC. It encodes CASSPSGASSYNEQFF.

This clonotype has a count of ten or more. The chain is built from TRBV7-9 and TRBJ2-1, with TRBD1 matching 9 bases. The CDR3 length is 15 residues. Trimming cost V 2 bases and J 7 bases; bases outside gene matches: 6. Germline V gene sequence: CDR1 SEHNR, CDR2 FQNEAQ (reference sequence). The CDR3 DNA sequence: TGTGCCAGCAGCTTACTGCGGACAGGGGTAAATGAGCAGTTCTTC. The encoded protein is CASSLLRTGVNEQFF.